This T cell receptor beta chain was profiled in a study of CD8+ T cells in alopecia areata. Study-level results: Under tofacitinib, numerous expanded lesional clonotypes remained detectable in scalp and blood.

Described treatment: oral pan-JAK inhibitor, 5-10 mg twice daily. Both peripheral blood and punch biopsies of lesional scalp skin were obtained from patients who had alopecia areata. TCR sequencing used cDNA made by reverse transcription of extracted RNA. Profiled with immunoSEQ multiplex PCR; TCRdb holds only in-frame clones, not every one. The sample consists of 150,000 to 200,000 clones, roughly three fifths of them appearing once. Remarks on this clone: Its target is not known.

The germline CDR1 and CDR2 sequences are LNHNV and YYDKDF (reference sequence). The CDR3 spans 17 residues. Trimming took 0 bases from V and 4 from J, leaving 17 bases between them. The TCR comes from a human donor with alopecia areata. The chain uses TRBV15 and TRBJ2-3, with a tentative D call TRBD2 (5 bases). This material consisted of CD4+ T cells sorted from blood, taken around week 50, from a patient treated with tofacitinib. The CDR3 reads CATSRDARGSSSDTQYF. Written as DNA, the CDR3 is TGTGCCACCAGCAGAGATGCACGGGGAAGCAGCTCAGATACGCAGTATTTT.